The rows below give T cell receptor beta chains drawn from one sample of a study of T-cell reconstitution after alpha-beta-depleted transplantation in children. TCRdb reanalysed the PCR reads using MiXCR and keeps one entry per CDR3 protein. The table includes about 110,000 distinct CDR3 sequences, under 13% detected once. This specimen consisted of PBMCs from the stem cell graft donor, obtained from the stem cell graft. Every receptor here comes from a human donor who donated a stem cell graft to a child with acute lymphoblastic leukemia. Each CDR3 is given with its conserved first and last residue. The D gene is left open where the match is weak. Clone size appears in some rows only: once, few, many, or a class for an expanded clone.

clone size: many; J gene: TRBJ2-3; V gene: TRBV5-1; D gene: -; CDR3 protein: CASSFDGTPSTDTQYF; CDR3 DNA: TGCGCCAGCAGCTTCGACGGGACTCCGAGCACAGATACGCAGTATTTT
clone size: -; J gene: TRBJ2-1; V gene: TRBV9; D gene: -; CDR3 protein: CASSVDGRAYNEQFF; CDR3 DNA: TGTGCCAGCAGCGTAGATGGCAGGGCCTACAATGAGCAGTTCTTC
clone size: many; J gene: TRBJ2-5; V gene: TRBV7-6; D gene: TRBD1; CDR3 protein: CASSLRQGRQETQYF; CDR3 DNA: TGTGCCAGCAGCTTACGACAGGGGAGGCAAGAGACCCAGTACTTC
clone size: many; J gene: TRBJ2-3; V gene: TRBV28; D gene: -; CDR3 protein: CASSLPDPTDTQYF; CDR3 DNA: TGTGCCAGCTCACTCCCCGACCCCACAGATACGCAGTATTTT
clone size: many; J gene: TRBJ1-1; V gene: TRBV12-3/TRBV12-4; D gene: -; CDR3 protein: CASSLQAVNTEAFF; CDR3 DNA: TGTGCCAGCAGTTTACAGGCGGTGAACACTGAAGCTTTCTTT
clone size: many; J gene: TRBJ2-3; V gene: TRBV9; D gene: -; CDR3 protein: CASSVGAVSTDTQYF; CDR3 DNA: TGTGCCAGCAGCGTAGGGGCGGTAAGCACAGATACGCAGTATTTT
clone size: many; J gene: TRBJ2-7; V gene: TRBV20-1; D gene: TRBD1; CDR3 protein: CSAPRGTGGYEQYF; CDR3 DNA: TGCAGTGCTCCCCGCGGGACAGGAGGCTACGAGCAGTACTTC
clone size: many; J gene: TRBJ2-7; V gene: TRBV12-3/TRBV12-4; D gene: -; CDR3 protein: CASSLGGGPYEQYF; CDR3 DNA: TGTGCCAGCAGTTTAGGAGGGGGACCCTACGAGCAGTACTTC
clone size: many; J gene: TRBJ2-7; V gene: TRBV7-2; D gene: TRBD1; CDR3 protein: CASSLVDRGSYEQYF; CDR3 DNA: TGTGCCAGCAGCTTAGTGGACAGGGGGTCCTACGAGCAGTACTTC
clone size: many; J gene: TRBJ2-1; V gene: TRBV6-2/TRBV6-3; D gene: -; CDR3 protein: CASSYSDYNEQFF; CDR3 DNA: TGTGCCAGCAGTTACTCGGACTACAATGAGCAGTTCTTC
clone size: many; J gene: TRBJ2-4; V gene: TRBV25-1; D gene: -; CDR3 protein: CASSPPPSRGFAKNIQYF; CDR3 DNA: TGTGCCAGCAGCCCCCCCCCCTCGAGGGGTTTCGCCAAAAACATTCAGTACTTC
clone size: many; J gene: TRBJ2-7; V gene: TRBV21-1; D gene: -; CDR3 protein: CASSSIRDSFYEQYF; CDR3 DNA: TGTGCCAGCAGCAGTATCCGGGACAGCTTCTACGAGCAGTACTTC
clone size: many; J gene: TRBJ1-2; V gene: TRBV7-9; D gene: TRBD1; CDR3 protein: CLTGQGFYYGYTF; CDR3 DNA: TGTTTGACCGGACAGGGCTTCTACTATGGCTACACCTTC
clone size: many; J gene: TRBJ2-7; V gene: TRBV5-5; D gene: -; CDR3 protein: CASNVGTSSYEQYF; CDR3 DNA: TGTGCCAGCAACGTGGGGACGAGCTCCTACGAGCAGTACTTC
clone size: -; J gene: TRBJ2-1; V gene: TRBV5-1; D gene: TRBD1; CDR3 protein: CASSQGTGNFNEQFF; CDR3 DNA: TGCGCCAGCAGCCAAGGGACAGGGAATTTCAATGAGCAGTTCTTC